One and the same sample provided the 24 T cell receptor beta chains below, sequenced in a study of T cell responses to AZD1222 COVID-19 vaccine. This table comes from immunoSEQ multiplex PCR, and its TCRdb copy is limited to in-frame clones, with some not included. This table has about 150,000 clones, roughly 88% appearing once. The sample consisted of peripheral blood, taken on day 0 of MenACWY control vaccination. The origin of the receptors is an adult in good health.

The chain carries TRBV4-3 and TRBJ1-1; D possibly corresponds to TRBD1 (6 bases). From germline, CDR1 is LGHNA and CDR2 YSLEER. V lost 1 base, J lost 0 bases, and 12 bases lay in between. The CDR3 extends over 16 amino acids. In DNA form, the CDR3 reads TGCGCCAGCAGCCAAGGGGCAGGGGCCCTGAACACTGAAGCTTTCTTT. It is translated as CASSQGAGALNTEAFF.

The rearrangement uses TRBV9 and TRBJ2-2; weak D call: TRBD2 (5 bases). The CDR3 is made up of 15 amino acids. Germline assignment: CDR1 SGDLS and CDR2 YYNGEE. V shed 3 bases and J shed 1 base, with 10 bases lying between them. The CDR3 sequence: CASSGTAQNTGELFF. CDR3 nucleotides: TGTGCCAGCAGCGGGACTGCCCAGAACACCGGGGAGCTGTTTTTT.

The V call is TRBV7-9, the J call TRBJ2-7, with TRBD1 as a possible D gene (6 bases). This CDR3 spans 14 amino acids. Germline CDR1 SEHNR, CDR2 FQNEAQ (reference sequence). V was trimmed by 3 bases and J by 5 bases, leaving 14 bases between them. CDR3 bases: TGTGCCAGCAGCTTTTCTCTAGGACAGAACGAGCAGTACTTC. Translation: CASSFSLGQNEQYF.

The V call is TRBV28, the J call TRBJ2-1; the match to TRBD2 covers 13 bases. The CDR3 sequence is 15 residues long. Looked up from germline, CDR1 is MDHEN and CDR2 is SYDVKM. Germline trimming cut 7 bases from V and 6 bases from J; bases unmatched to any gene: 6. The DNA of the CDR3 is TGTGCCAGCACCGGGACTAGCGGGATAGGCAATGAGCAGTTCTTC. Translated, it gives CASTGTSGIGNEQFF.

The CDR3 DNA reads TGCGCCAGCAGCTTGGTACCCCCTAGCGGGGGAGGTCACGGGGAGCTGTTTTTT. This translates into CASSLVPPSGGGHGELFF. The chain joins TRBV5-1 to TRBJ2-2, with 10 bases aligning to TRBD2. V dropped 0 bases and J dropped 7; count of bases not matched to a gene: 12. The CDR3 is 18 amino acids. Germline lookup yields CDR1 SGHRS and CDR2 YFSETQ.

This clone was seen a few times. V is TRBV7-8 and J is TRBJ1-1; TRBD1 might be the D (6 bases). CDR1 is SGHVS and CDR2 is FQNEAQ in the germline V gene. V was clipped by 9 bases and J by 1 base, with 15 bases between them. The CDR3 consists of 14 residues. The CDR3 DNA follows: TGTGCCAGTACACTGGGACACCCGAACACTGAAGCTTTCTTT. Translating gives CASTLGHPNTEAFF.

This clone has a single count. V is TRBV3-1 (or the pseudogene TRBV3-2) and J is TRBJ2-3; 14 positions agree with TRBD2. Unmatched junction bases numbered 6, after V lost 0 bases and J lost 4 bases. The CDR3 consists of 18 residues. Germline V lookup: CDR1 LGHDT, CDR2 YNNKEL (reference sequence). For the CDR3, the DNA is TGTGCCAGCAGCCAAGAAGGGACTAGCGGGAGTGAGGCAGATACGCAGTATTTT. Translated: CASSQEGTSGSEADTQYF.

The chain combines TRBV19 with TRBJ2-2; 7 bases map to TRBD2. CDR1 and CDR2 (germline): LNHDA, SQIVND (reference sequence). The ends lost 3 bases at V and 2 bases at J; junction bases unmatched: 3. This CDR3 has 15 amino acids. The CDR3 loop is CASSISGGNTGELFF. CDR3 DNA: TGTGCCAGTAGTATCTCGGGGGGTAACACCGGGGAGCTGTTTTTT.

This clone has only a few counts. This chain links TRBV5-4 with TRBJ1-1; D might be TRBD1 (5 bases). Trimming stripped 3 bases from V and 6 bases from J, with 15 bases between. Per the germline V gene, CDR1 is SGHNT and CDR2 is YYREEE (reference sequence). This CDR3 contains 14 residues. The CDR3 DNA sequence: TGTGCCAGCAGCTCCCGGGTTACGGGACCTGAAGCTTTCTTT. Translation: CASSSRVTGPEAFF.

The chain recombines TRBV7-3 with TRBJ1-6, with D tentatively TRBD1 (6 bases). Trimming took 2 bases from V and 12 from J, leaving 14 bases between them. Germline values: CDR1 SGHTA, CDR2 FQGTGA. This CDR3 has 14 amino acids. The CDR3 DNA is TGTGCCAGCAGCTTATCGCCTACGACAGGACCCCTCCACTTT. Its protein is CASSLSPTTGPLHF.

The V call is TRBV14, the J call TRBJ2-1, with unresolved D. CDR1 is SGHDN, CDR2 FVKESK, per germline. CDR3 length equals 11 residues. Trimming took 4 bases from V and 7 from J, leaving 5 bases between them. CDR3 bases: TGTGCCAGCAGCCTCCAGAATGAGCAGTTCTTC. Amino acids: CASSLQNEQFF.

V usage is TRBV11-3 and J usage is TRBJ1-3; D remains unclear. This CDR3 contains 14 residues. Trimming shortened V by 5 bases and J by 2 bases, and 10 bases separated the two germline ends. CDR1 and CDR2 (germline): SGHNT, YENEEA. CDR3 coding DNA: TGTGCCAGCAGCCCCGGCGGCGCTGGAAACACCATATATTTT. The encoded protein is CASSPGGAGNTIYF.

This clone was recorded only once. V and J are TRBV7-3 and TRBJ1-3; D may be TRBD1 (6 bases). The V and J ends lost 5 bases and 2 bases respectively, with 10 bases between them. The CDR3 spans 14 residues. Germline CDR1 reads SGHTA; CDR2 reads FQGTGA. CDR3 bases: TGTGCCAGCAGCCGAGGGGGGGCTGGAAACACCATATATTTT. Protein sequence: CASSRGGAGNTIYF.

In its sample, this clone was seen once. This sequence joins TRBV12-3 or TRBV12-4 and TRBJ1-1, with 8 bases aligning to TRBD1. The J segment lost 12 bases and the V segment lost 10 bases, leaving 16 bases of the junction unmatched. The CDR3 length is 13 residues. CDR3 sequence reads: CATTPVRGRRSFF. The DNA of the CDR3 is TGTGCCACCACTCCCGTCAGGGGGCGCCGGTCTTTCTTT.

CDR3 sequence (DNA): TGTGCCAGCAGCTTCTGGGACGGGGAACTCGAAGCTTTCTTT. It translates to CASSFWDGELEAFF. The chain uses TRBV7-2 and TRBJ1-1; a weak D match, TRBD1 (5 bases). The CDR3 sequence is 14 residues long. Germline CDR1 reads SGHTA; CDR2 reads FQGNSA. V lost 3 bases, J lost 8 bases, and 16 bases lay in between. The complete variable domain, with remaining parts taken from reference TRBV7-2 and TRBJ1-1, reads GAGVSQSPSNKVTEKGKDVELRCDPISGHTALYWYRQSLGQGLEFLIYFQGNSAPDKSGLPSDRFSAERTGGSVSTLTIQRTQQEDSAVYLCASSFWDGELEAFFGQGTRLTVV.

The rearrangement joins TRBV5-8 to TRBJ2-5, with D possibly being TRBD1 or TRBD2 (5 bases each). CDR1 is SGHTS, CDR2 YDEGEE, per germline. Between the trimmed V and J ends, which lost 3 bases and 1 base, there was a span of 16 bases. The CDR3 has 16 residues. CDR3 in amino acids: CASSSVSGRPQETQYF. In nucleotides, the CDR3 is TGTGCCAGCAGCTCGGTATCGGGACGCCCCCAAGAGACCCAGTACTTC.

DNA for the CDR3: TGTGCCAGCAGCCGAGAGCCGGGACAGAGTAACACTGAAGCTTTCTTT. Translated, it gives CASSREPGQSNTEAFF. The genes are TRBV9 and TRBJ1-1; TRBD1 matches 7 bases. The CDR3 contains 16 residues. The germline CDR1 and CDR2 sequences are SGDLS and YYNGEE. Trimming cost V 4 bases and J 2 bases; bases outside gene matches: 11.

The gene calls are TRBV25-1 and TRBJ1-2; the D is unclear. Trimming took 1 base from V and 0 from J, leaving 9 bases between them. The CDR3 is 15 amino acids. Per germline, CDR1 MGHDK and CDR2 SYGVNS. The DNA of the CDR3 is TGTGCCAGCAGTGAATCCGGGGTCTCTAACTATGGCTACACCTTC. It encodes CASSESGVSNYGYTF.

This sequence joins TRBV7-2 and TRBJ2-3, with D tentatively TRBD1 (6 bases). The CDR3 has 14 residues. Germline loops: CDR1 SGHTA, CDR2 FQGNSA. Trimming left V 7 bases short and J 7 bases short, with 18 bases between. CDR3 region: CASNKGRRGYTQYF. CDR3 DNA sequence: TGTGCCAGCAACAAGGGGCGCAGGGGCTATACGCAGTATTTT.

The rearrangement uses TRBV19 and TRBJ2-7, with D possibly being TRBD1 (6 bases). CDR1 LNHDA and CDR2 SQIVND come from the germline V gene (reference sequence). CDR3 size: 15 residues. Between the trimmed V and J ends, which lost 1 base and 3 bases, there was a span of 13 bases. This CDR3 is CASSIAPIGGYEQYF. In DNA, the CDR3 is TGTGCCAGTAGTATAGCCCCTATAGGGGGCTACGAGCAGTACTTC.

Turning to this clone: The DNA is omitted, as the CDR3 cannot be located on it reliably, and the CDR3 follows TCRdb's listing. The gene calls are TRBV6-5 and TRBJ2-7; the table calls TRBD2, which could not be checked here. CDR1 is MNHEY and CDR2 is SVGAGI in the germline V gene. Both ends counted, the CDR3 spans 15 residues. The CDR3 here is CASILGGGLGREQYF.

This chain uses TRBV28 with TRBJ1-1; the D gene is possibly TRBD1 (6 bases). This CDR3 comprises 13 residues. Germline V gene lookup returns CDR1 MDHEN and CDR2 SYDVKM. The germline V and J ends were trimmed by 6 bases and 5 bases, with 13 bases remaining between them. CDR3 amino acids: CASRLQRGTEAFF. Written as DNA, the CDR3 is TGTGCCAGCAGGCTCCAAAGGGGGACTGAAGCTTTCTTT.

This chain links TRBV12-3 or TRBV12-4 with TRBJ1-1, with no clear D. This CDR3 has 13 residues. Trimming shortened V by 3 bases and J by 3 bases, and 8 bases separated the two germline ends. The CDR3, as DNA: TGTGCCAGCAGTTTGAGGGTCTACACTGAAGCTTTCTTT. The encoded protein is CASSLRVYTEAFF.

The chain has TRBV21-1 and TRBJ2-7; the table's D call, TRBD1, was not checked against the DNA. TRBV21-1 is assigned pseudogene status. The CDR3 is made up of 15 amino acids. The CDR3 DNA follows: TGTGCCAGCAGCACCTTAACTGAGGGGGCCTACGAGCAGTACTTC. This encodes CASSTLTEGAYEQYF.